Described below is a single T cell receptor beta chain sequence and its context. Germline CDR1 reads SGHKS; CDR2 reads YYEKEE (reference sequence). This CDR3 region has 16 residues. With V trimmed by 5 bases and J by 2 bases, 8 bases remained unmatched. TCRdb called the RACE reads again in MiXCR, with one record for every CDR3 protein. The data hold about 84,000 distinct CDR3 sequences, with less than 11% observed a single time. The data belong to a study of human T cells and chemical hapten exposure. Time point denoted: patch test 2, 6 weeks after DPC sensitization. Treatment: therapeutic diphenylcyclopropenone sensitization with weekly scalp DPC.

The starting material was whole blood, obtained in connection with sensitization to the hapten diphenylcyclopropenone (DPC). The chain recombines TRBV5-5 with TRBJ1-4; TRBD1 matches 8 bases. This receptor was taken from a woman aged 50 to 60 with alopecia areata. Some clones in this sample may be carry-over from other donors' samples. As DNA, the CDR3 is TGTGCCAGCAGACGACAGGGGCCTCCTACTAATGAAAAACTGTTTTTT. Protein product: CASRRQGPPTNEKLFF.